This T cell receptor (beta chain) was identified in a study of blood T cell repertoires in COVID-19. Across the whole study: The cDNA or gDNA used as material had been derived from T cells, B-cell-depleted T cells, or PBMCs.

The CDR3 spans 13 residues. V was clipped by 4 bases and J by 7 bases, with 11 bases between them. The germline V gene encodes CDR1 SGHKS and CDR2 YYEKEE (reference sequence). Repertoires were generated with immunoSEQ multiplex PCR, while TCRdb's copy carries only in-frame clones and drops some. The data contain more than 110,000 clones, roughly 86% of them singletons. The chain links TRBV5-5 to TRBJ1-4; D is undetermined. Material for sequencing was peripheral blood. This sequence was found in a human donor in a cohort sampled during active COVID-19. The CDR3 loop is CASSLAGGEKLFF. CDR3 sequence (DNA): TGTGCCAGCAGCCTTGCGGGCGGTGAAAAACTGTTTTTT.